This T cell receptor (beta chain) was obtained from a study of T cell changes during pregnancy in multiple sclerosis. The CDR3 spans 19 residues. The J segment lost 3 bases and the V segment lost 3 bases, leaving 13 bases of the junction unmatched. CDR1 is KGHSH and CDR2 is LQKENI in the germline V gene. TCRdb's copy holds only in-frame clones and misses some; the assay was immunoSEQ multiplex PCR. The sample lists tens of thousands of clones; more than 85% were seen once. This receptor was taken from a female donor in good health, enrolled as a control in a pregnancy study. V gene TRBV18 combines with J gene TRBJ2-3, with 12 bases matching TRBD2. Sample: peripheral blood, taken after pregnancy. In nucleotides, the CDR3 is TGTGCCAGCTCACCTTTTGAACTAGCGGGGGGACTTTTAACAGATACGCAGTATTTT. Residues: CASSPFELAGGLLTDTQYF.